Shown below are 29 T cell receptor beta chains from a single sample sequenced in a study of metastatic and nonmetastatic thyroid tumors. All patients were untreated before thyroid surgery. TCRdb reprocessed the PCR reads via MiXCR. Among 35,000 to 55,000 clones listed, about 3.3% were seen once. The sequenced sample was blood. These receptors were collected from a female donor with papillary thyroid cancer or a benign thyroid nodule (not recorded which). Some clones in this sample may be carry-over from other donors' samples.

This clone was seen only a few times. The chain uses TRBV6-2 or TRBV6-3 and TRBJ2-2; 8 nucleotides match TRBD1. V shed 6 bases, J shed 4 bases, and the junction held 4 bases outside the gene matches. Germline CDR1 is MNHEY and CDR2 is SVGEGT. The CDR3 extends over 14 amino acids. DNA for the CDR3: TGTGCCAGCAGATCAGGGGGCAGCACCGGGGAGCTGTTTTTT. Residues: CASRSGGSTGELFF.

This clone was seen ten or more times. The rearrangement joins TRBV27 to TRBJ2-3; TRBD1 aligns across 7 bases. V lost 1 base to trimming and J lost 1 base; unmatched junction nucleotides: 8. Germline V gene lookup returns CDR1 MNHEY and CDR2 SMNVEV (reference sequence). The length of the CDR3 is 17 residues. The DNA of the CDR3 is TGTGCCAGCAGTTTATTTTTCCCCGGACAGGGCACAGATACGCAGTATTTT. Translated: CASSLFFPGQGTDTQYF.

Many counts were recorded for this clone. Other DNA sequences from this sample encode an identical CDR3 as well. The chain couples TRBV12-3 or TRBV12-4 to TRBJ2-1; 9 bases agree with TRBD2. The V segment lost 7 bases and the J segment 4 bases; nucleotides outside the gene matches: 11. The CDR3 has 16 amino acids. The chain's CDR3 is CASTRNPTSGYNEQFF. The DNA of the CDR3 is TGTGCCAGCACCCGTAACCCGACTAGCGGATACAATGAGCAGTTCTTC.

This clone was seen many times. The chain uses TRBV6-1 and TRBJ1-2; no clear D. The CDR3 totals 13 residues. Deletions cut 2 bases from V and 5 bases from J, with 9 bases between. CDR1 MNHNS and CDR2 SASEGT come from the germline V gene. The CDR3 spells CASSENGRYGYTF. The DNA of the CDR3 is TGTGCCAGCAGTGAAAACGGAAGATATGGCTACACCTTC.

The chain combines TRBV6-1 with TRBJ1-3; D might be TRBD1 (5 bases). V was cut by 5 bases and J by 0 bases, with 11 bases left in between. Germline V gene lookup returns CDR1 MNHNS and CDR2 SASEGT. The CDR3 is 15 residues long. CDR3 residues: CASSLGQTSGNTIYF. CDR3 bases: TGTGCCAGCAGTTTGGGGCAGACCTCTGGAAACACCATATATTTT.

By share, this clone ranks as medium-sized. This chain joins TRBV24-1 and TRBJ2-3; D is perhaps TRBD2 (5 bases). The germline V gene encodes CDR1 KGHDR and CDR2 SFDVKD. The CDR3 consists of 16 residues. Trimming took 4 bases from V and 5 from J, leaving 18 bases between them. The CDR3 loop is CATSDSDTLDGDTQYF. The CDR3 nucleotides are TGTGCCACCAGTGACTCTGACACACTAGATGGAGATACGCAGTATTTT.

This clone has only a few counts. V and J are TRBV11-2 and TRBJ2-1, with no clear D. This CDR3 contains 11 residues. CDR1 is SGHAT, CDR2 FQNNGV, per germline. Trimming took 1 base from V and 10 from J, leaving 5 bases between them. CDR3 amino acids: CASSLGVEQFF. The CDR3 coding sequence is TGTGCCAGCAGCTTAGGAGTGGAGCAGTTCTTC. Filled out from reference TRBV11-2 and TRBJ2-1, the complete variable domain reads EAGVAQSPRYKIIEKRQSVAFWCNPISGHATLYWYQQILGQGPKLLIQFQNNGVVDDSQLPKDRFSAERLKGVDSTLKIQPAKLEDSAVYLCASSLGVEQFFGPGTRLTVL.

The sample holds many counts of this clone. This chain connects TRBV19 to TRBJ2-3; 16 bases match TRBD2. Germline-derived CDR1 and CDR2 are LNHDA and SQIVND (reference sequence). V was pared by 5 bases and J by 4 bases, with 6 bases of the junction left unmatched. The CDR3 runs 17 residues. The CDR3 DNA sequence: TGTGCCAGTAGTTCCTTCGGGACTAGCGGGAGGGCAGATACGCAGTATTTT. Protein product: CASSSFGTSGRADTQYF.

The chain couples TRBV5-5 to TRBJ2-7; D remains unclear. V lost 6 bases, J lost 0 bases, and 13 bases lay in between. Germline V gene sequence: CDR1 SGHKS, CDR2 YYEKEE (reference sequence). The CDR3 runs 14 residues. This CDR3 is CASIPTASSYEQYF. The CDR3 nucleotides read TGTGCCAGCATCCCGACTGCGAGCTCCTACGAGCAGTACTTC.

In its sample, this clone was seen a few times. It is unclear where the CDR3 begins or ends on the DNA, so no DNA is shown, and the CDR3 is as TCRdb lists it. The V gene is TRBV9, the J gene TRBJ2-7; the D call in the table, TRBD1, was not verified against the DNA. The V gene's germline CDR1 is SGDLS and CDR2 YYNGEE. The CDR3 spans 21 amino acids, including both terminal residues. The CDR3 region is CASSSQRHYGYTFGSGVEQYF.

The table lists this clone with a few counts. The CDR3 here is CASRSGTEKERRNEKLFF. The CDR3 DNA is TGTGCCAGCAGATCCGGGACAGAAAAAGAACGGAGGAATGAAAAACTGTTTTTT. This chain connects TRBV6-1 to TRBJ1-4; 7 bases are a match to TRBD1. V was clipped by 6 bases and J by 5 bases; unmatched bases: 18. Germline values: CDR1 MNHNS, CDR2 SASEGT. The CDR3 has 18 amino acids.

The chain employs TRBV2 and TRBJ1-2; D gene ambiguous. V dropped 3 bases and J dropped 8 bases, with 10 bases sitting between them. This CDR3 contains 12 residues. Germline CDR1 reads SNHLY; CDR2 reads FYNNEI. This CDR3 reads CASSDFGEGYTF. For the CDR3, the DNA is TGTGCCAGCAGTGACTTCGGGGAAGGCTACACCTTC. The entire variable domain, with the rest obtained from reference TRBV2 and TRBJ1-2, is as follows: EPEVTQTPSHQVTQMGQEVILRCVPISNHLYFYWYRQILGQKVEFLVSFYNNEISEKSEIFDDQFSVERPDGSNFTLKIRSTKLEDSAMYFCASSDFGEGYTFGSGTRLTVV.

This clone was picked up a small number of times. V and J are TRBV28 and TRBJ2-3; 8 nucleotides match TRBD2. Germline CDR1 and CDR2: MDHEN and SYDVKM. Losses at the gene ends were 7 bases for V and 6 bases for J; bases not matched to a gene: 12. The CDR3 loop spans 15 amino acids. The CDR3: CASISGGQGIDTQYF. The CDR3 DNA reads TGTGCCAGCATTTCGGGGGGGCAGGGCATCGATACGCAGTATTTT.

At least ten counts were recorded for this clone. The chain carries TRBV11-2 and TRBJ2-7; D not certain. Germline V gene sequence: CDR1 SGHAT, CDR2 FQNNGV. This CDR3 is built from 15 residues. V lost 4 bases and J lost 0, with 13 bases in between. For the CDR3, the DNA is TGTGCCAGCAGCTCAGGAGCAGCCAGCTCCTACGAGCAGTACTTC. Translating it yields CASSSGAASSYEQYF.

There are many counts of this clone. The chain recombines TRBV20-1 with TRBJ2-1; 10 nucleotides line up with TRBD2. Looked up from germline, CDR1 is DFQATT and CDR2 is SNEGSKA (reference sequence). The ends lost 0 bases at V and 7 bases at J; junction bases unmatched: 9. This CDR3 comprises 16 residues. The CDR3 reads CSARDMASGRKNEQFF. In nucleotides, the CDR3 is TGCAGTGCTAGAGATATGGCTAGCGGGAGAAAGAATGAGCAGTTCTTC.

At least ten counts were recorded for this clone. This chain connects TRBV5-1 to TRBJ2-1, with 8 bases identical to TRBD1. The CDR3 runs to 16 residues. V lost 2 bases, J lost 8 bases, and 12 bases stayed unmatched. From germline, CDR1 is SGHRS and CDR2 YFSETQ. The CDR3 reads CASSLGGQGARDEQFF. CDR3 DNA sequence: TGCGCCAGCAGCTTAGGAGGGCAGGGGGCGAGGGATGAGCAGTTCTTC.

The chain joins TRBV6-1 to TRBJ2-7, with D tentatively TRBD1 or TRBD2 (5 bases each). The CDR3 covers 13 residues. V was cut by 5 bases and J by 6 bases, with 14 bases left in between. CDR1 and CDR2 from the germline V gene are MNHNS and SASEGT. Here the CDR3 reads CASSQGDLGEQYF. The CDR3 DNA reads TGTGCCAGCAGTCAGGGAGACCTCGGCGAGCAGTACTTC.

This clone was detected a few times. The chain combines TRBV6-1 with TRBJ2-3, with 11 bases matching TRBD2. CDR3 size: 16 residues. Germline CDR1 is MNHNS and CDR2 is SASEGT. Trimming took 3 bases from V and 1 from J; bases not matched to a gene: 3. The CDR3 sequence: CASSEIAGGRTDTQYF. The DNA for the CDR3 is TGTGCCAGCAGTGAGATAGCGGGAGGGCGCACAGATACGCAGTATTTT.

The rearrangement links TRBV6-1 to TRBJ2-7; 9 bases agree with TRBD1. V was clipped by 1 base and J by 2 bases; unmatched bases: 3. This CDR3 region has 15 residues. Germline loops: CDR1 MNHNS, CDR2 SASEGT. CDR3 sequence (DNA): TGTGCCAGCAGTGAAGAGGGACAGGGAGCCTACGAGCAGTACTTC. This encodes CASSEEGQGAYEQYF.

This clone has ten or more counts. The chain recombines TRBV6-1 with TRBJ2-4, with 7 bases that match TRBD1. The CDR3 is 12 amino acids. The V gene end was trimmed by 7 bases and the J gene end by 12 bases; junction bases not matched to a gene: 9. CDR1 and CDR2 (germline): MNHNS, SASEGT. The DNA for the CDR3 is TGTGCCAGCACCATTGACAGGGACAGTCAGTACTTC. This gives the protein CASTIDRDSQYF.

This clone showed up many times. A much larger clone differs from this one at a single base, so this may be a read error. The CDR3 end shows no conserved phenylalanine or tryptophan, and so a read error is likely. The V call is TRBV20-1, the J call TRBJ1-1; D remains ambiguous. V shed 6 bases and J shed 3 bases, with 14 bases lying between them. CDR1 is DFQATT, CDR2 SNEGSKA, per germline (reference sequence). This CDR3 has 13 amino acids. CDR3: CSAIEGLDTEAFL. As DNA, the CDR3 is TGCAGTGCGATTGAAGGGTTGGACACTGAAGCTTTCCTT.

Sample share makes this clone medium-sized. CDR3 region: CASSEGDRVYATNEKLFF. CDR3 sequence (DNA): TGTGCCAGCAGCGAGGGGGACAGGGTCTATGCAACTAATGAAAAACTGTTTTTT. This sequence joins TRBV9 and TRBJ1-4, with 9 bases that match TRBD1. The V segment lost 3 bases and the J segment 0 bases; nucleotides outside the gene matches: 9. Germline CDR1 is SGDLS and CDR2 is YYNGEE. The CDR3 runs 18 residues.

There are many counts of this clone. Other DNA sequences in the sample encode the same CDR3. The chain uses TRBV24-1 and TRBJ2-5, with D possibly matching TRBD1 (5 bases). The V gene's germline CDR1 is KGHDR and CDR2 SFDVKD. The CDR3 sequence is 13 residues long. V was shortened by 7 bases and J by 4 bases, with 12 bases between the two germline ends. In nucleotides, the CDR3 is TGTGCCACCAGGGGTCAGGGTGGAGAGACCCAGTACTTC. This codes for CATRGQGGETQYF.

This clone is categorized as medium-sized (0.01 to 0.1%). Relative to the germline gene, one junction end is altered; a read error may explain this. The V and J genes are TRBV11-1 and TRBJ2-1, with 13 bases that match TRBD2. Germline loops: CDR1 SGHAT, CDR2 FQDESV (reference sequence). The CDR3 length is 17 residues. The CDR3 loop reads CASRLGLLAGGNNEQFF. The CDR3 bases are TGTGCCAGCAGATTAGGCCTACTAGCGGGAGGGAACAATGAGCAGTTCTTC.

This clone was picked up a small number of times. The chain links TRBV28 to TRBJ2-1; the D gene is possibly TRBD1 (8 bases). The CDR3 spans 15 residues. Germline V gives CDR1 MDHEN, CDR2 SYDVKM. V shed 7 bases and J shed 7 bases, with 20 bases lying between them. CDR3 nucleotides: TGTGCCAGCAACGTGGACAGGGAGGGTCGGAATGAGCAGTTCTTC. This gives the protein CASNVDREGRNEQFF.

This clone was found many times. The gene calls are TRBV6-5 and TRBJ2-1, with 7 bases lining up with TRBD2. Germline V gives CDR1 MNHEY, CDR2 SVGAGI. The V and J ends lost 2 bases and 5 bases, in that order; junction bases with no gene match: 3. The CDR3 loop spans 14 amino acids. The DNA of the CDR3 is TGTGCCAGCAGTTACGCGGGAGTAAACAATGAGCAGTTCTTC. Its translation: CASSYAGVNNEQFF.

At least ten counts were recorded for this clone. The J gene is TRBJ2-2, the V gene TRBV7-8, with 11 positions matching TRBD2. Germline trimming cut 1 base from V and 4 bases from J; bases unmatched to any gene: 5. The germline CDR1 and CDR2 sequences are SGHVS and FQNEAQ. The CDR3 has 17 amino acids. The CDR3 here is CASSLGGGTSGTGELFF. The DNA of the CDR3 is TGTGCCAGCAGCTTAGGTGGGGGGACTAGCGGCACCGGGGAGCTGTTTTTT. Full variable domain (remainder filled in from reference TRBV7-8 and TRBJ2-2): GAGVSQSPRYKVAKRGQDVALRCDPISGHVSLFWYQQALGQGPEFLTYFQNEAQLDKSGLPSDRFFAERPEGSVSTLKIQRTQQEDSAVYLCASSLGGGTSGTGELFFGEGSRLTVL.

V gene TRBV6-4 combines with J gene TRBJ2-2; unclear D gene. Trimming left V 2 bases short and J 6 bases short, with 7 bases between. The length of the CDR3 is 13 residues. CDR1 is MRHNA and CDR2 is SNTAGT in the germline V gene. DNA for the CDR3: TGTGCCAGCAGTGACAGGATCGCCGGGGAGCTGTTTTTT. Its protein is CASSDRIAGELFF.

This clone was counted ten times or more. The chain links TRBV19 to TRBJ2-1; a weak D match, TRBD1 (5 bases). V was cut by 6 bases and J by 10 bases, with 10 bases left in between. CDR3 length equals 11 residues. Germline V gives CDR1 LNHDA, CDR2 SQIVND (reference sequence). CDR3 protein: CASRTNREQFF. The DNA of the CDR3 is TGTGCCAGTAGAACCAACAGGGAGCAGTTCTTC. The variable domain in full, with the rest retrieved from reference TRBV19 and TRBJ2-1, is DGGITQSPKYLFRKEGQNVTLSCEQNLNHDAMYWYRQDPGQGLRLIYYSQIVNDFQKGDIAEGYSVSREKKESFPLTVTSAQKNPTAFYLCASRTNREQFFGPGTRLTVL.